This T cell receptor beta chain stems from a study of STAT3 mutations in large granular lymphocyte leukemia. V shed 4 bases and J shed 6 bases, with 13 bases lying between them. This CDR3 contains 14 residues. Germline CDR1 is MNHNS and CDR2 is SASEGT. The study, taken as a whole, reports: Treatment regimens differed across patients between samplings. Every T-cell large granular lymphocyte leukemia patient had at least one immunodominant TCR beta clonotype. Some patients had dominant TCR clones larger than their STAT3 mutant burden.

The table lists this clone with a few counts. The antigen is not known. Libraries were prepared by immunoSEQ multiplex PCR; TCRdb keeps only in-frame clonotypes and omits some of them. The sample consists of about 15,000 clones, roughly 81% of them appearing once. Sequencing was performed on peripheral blood mononuclear cells. The V call is TRBV6-1, the J call TRBJ1-5; the D gene is possibly TRBD1 (6 bases). This TCR derives from a man aged 50-60 years with T-cell large granular lymphocyte leukemia. Some clones in this sample may be carry-over from other donors' samples. The chain's CDR3 is CASSAQGWGQPQHF. The DNA of the CDR3 is TGTGCCAGCAGTGCCCAGGGGTGGGGTCAGCCCCAGCATTTT.